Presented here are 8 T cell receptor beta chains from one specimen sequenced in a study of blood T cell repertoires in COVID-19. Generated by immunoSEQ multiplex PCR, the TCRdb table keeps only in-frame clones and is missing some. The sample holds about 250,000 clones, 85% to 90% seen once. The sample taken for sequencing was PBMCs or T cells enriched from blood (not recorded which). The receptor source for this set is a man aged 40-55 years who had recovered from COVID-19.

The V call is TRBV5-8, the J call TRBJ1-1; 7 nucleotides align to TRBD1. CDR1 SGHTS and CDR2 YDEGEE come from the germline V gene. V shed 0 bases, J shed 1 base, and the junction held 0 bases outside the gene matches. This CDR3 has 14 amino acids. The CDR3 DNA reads TGTGCCAGCAGCTTGGGGACAGGGAACACTGAAGCTTTCTTT. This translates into CASSLGTGNTEAFF.

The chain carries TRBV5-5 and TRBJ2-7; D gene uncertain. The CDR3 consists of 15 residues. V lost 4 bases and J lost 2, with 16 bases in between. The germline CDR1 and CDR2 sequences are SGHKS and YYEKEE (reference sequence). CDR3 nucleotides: TGTGCCAGCAGCCAATGGAGTATAGTTACCTACGAGCAGTACTTC. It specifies CASSQWSIVTYEQYF.

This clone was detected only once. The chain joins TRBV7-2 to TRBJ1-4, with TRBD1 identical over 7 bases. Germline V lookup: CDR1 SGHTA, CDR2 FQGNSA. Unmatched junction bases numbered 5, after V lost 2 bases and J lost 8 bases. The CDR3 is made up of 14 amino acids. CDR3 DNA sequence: TGTGCCAGCAGCTTAAATCAGGGGGAGGAAAAACTGTTTTTT. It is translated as CASSLNQGEEKLFF.

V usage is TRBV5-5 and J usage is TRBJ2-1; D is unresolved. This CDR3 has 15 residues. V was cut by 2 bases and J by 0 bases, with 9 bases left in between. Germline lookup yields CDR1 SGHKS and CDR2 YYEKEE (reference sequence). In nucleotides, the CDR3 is TGTGCCAGCAGCTTCCCCAAGAGCTCCTACAATGAGCAGTTCTTC. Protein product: CASSFPKSSYNEQFF.

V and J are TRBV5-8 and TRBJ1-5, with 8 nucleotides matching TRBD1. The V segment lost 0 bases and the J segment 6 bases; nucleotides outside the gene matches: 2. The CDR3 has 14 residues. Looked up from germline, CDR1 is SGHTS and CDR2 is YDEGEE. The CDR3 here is CASSLEQGVQPQHF. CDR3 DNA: TGTGCCAGCAGCTTGGAACAGGGGGTTCAGCCCCAGCATTTT.

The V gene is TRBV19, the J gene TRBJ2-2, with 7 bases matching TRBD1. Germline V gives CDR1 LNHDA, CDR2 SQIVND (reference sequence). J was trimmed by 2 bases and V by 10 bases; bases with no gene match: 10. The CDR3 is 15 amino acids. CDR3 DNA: TGTGCCACACAGCGACAGGGATCAAACACCGGGGAGCTGTTTTTT. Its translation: CATQRQGSNTGELFF.

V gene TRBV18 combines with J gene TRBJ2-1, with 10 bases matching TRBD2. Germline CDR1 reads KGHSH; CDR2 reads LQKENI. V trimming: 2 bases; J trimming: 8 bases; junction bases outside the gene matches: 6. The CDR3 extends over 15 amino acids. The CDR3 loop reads CASSPILAGVYEQFF. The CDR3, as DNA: TGTGCCAGCTCACCAATTCTAGCGGGAGTTTATGAGCAGTTCTTC.

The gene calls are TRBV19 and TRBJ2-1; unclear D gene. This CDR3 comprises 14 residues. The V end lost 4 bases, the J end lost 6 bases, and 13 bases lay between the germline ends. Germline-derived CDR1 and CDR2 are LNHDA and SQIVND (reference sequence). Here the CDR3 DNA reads TGTGCCAGTAGTACTCTGGCGGCTGGCAATGAGCAGTTCTTC. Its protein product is CASSTLAAGNEQFF.